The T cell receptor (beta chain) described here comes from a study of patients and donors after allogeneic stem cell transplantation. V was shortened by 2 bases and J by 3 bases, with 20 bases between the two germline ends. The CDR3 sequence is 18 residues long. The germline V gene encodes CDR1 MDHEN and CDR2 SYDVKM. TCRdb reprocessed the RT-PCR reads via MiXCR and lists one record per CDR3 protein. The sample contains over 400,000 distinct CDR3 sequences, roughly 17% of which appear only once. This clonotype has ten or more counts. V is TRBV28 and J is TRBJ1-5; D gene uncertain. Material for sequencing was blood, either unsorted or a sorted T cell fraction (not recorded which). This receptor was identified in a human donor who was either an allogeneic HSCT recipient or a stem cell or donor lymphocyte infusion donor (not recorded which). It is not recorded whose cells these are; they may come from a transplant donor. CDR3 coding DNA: TGTGCCAGCAGTTTAACCCTTCCGTTTGCCGGACTCAATCAGCCCCAGCATTTT. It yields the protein CASSLTLPFAGLNQPQHF.